These 26 T cell receptor beta chains were all obtained from the same sample, sequenced in a study of blood T cell repertoires in COVID-19. Clones were sequenced by immunoSEQ multiplex PCR, and TCRdb holds only the in-frame ones, with some missing. Seen here are over 55,000 clones, more than 75% observed once, and the top ten hold roughly an eighth. The specimen sequenced was peripheral blood. The receptors derive from a woman aged 80 or over with acute or convalescent COVID-19.

The genes are TRBV11-3 and TRBJ2-5, with 8 bases matching TRBD1. The CDR3 spans 17 residues. Germline assignment: CDR1 SGHNT and CDR2 YENEEA. The ends lost 0 bases at V and 5 bases at J; junction bases unmatched: 11. CDR3 amino acids: CASSLDSDRGQGETQYF. DNA of the CDR3: TGTGCCAGCAGCTTAGATTCTGACAGGGGCCAAGGGGAGACCCAGTACTTC.

The V call is TRBV18, the J call TRBJ2-6; perhaps TRBD1 as D (5 bases). CDR3 length: 16 amino acids. Trimming took 3 bases from V and 1 from J, leaving 10 bases between them. CDR1 is KGHSH, CDR2 LQKENI, per germline. CDR3 DNA: TGTGCCAGCTCACCTCAGGGTTCTTCTGGGGCCAACGTCCTGACTTTC. Translated: CASSPQGSSGANVLTF.

The rearrangement uses TRBV6-5 and TRBJ2-2; 8 nucleotides match TRBD2. J was trimmed by 4 bases and V by 6 bases; bases with no gene match: 7. The CDR3 is made up of 15 amino acids. Looked up from germline, CDR1 is MNHEY and CDR2 is SVGAGI. Here the CDR3 DNA reads TGTGCCAGCAGGTCGGGGGGGGTCCGCACCGGGGAGCTGTTTTTT. Translating it yields CASRSGGVRTGELFF.

In DNA, the CDR3 is TGTGCCAGCAGCCGAACAGGGACCGGGGGGTATGGCTACACCTTC. It encodes CASSRTGTGGYGYTF. The gene calls are TRBV27 and TRBJ1-2; TRBD1 might be the D (6 bases). The CDR3 is 15 amino acids. From germline, CDR1 is MNHEY and CDR2 SMNVEV (reference sequence). V was pared by 6 bases and J by 5 bases, with 19 bases between.

J is TRBJ2-1 and V is TRBV11-2; 7 bases align to TRBD2. After removal of 1 base from V and 7 bases from J, the junction contained 7 bases not matched to a gene. The CDR3 is made up of 15 amino acids. CDR1 and CDR2 (germline): SGHAT, FQNNGV. CDR3 DNA: TGTGCCAGCAGCTTAGGCGGGAGCATAAGTAATGAGCAGTTCTTC. Amino acids: CASSLGGSISNEQFF.

This chain connects TRBV11-2 to TRBJ2-7, with D possibly TRBD1 on 6 matching bases. The CDR3 covers 15 residues. V lost 0 bases and J lost 1, with 10 bases in between. Germline V lookup: CDR1 SGHAT, CDR2 FQNNGV. In DNA form, the CDR3 reads TGTGCCAGCAGCTTAGAGGTCGGACAGTCCTACGAGCAGTACTTC. As protein: CASSLEVGQSYEQYF.

The gene calls are TRBV29-1 and TRBJ2-1; no reliable D call. Trimming removed 2 bases at V and 7 bases at J, with 21 bases between. CDR3 size: 16 residues. Germline CDR1 and CDR2: SQVTM and ANQGSEA. CDR3 residues: CSVESLQEPVLNEQFF. In nucleotides, the CDR3 is TGCAGCGTTGAATCTTTGCAGGAACCGGTACTGAATGAGCAGTTCTTC.

The chain joins TRBV5-1 to TRBJ2-7; no reliable D call. Looked up from germline, CDR1 is SGHRS and CDR2 is YFSETQ. Trimming removed 0 bases at V and 2 bases at J, with 3 bases between. There are 12 residues in the CDR3. The CDR3 region is CASSLDTYEQYF. The CDR3 coding sequence is TGCGCCAGCAGCTTGGACACCTACGAGCAGTACTTC.

This clone was found a few times. This chain links TRBV28 with TRBJ2-5, with TRBD1 matching 9 bases. CDR1 and CDR2 (germline): MDHEN, SYDVKM. The CDR3 is made up of 16 amino acids. With 5 bases clipped from V and 1 base from J, the junction kept 8 bases outside the gene matches. CDR3 protein: CASSPPGQGIQETQYF. CDR3 sequence (DNA): TGTGCCAGCAGTCCCCCGGGACAGGGCATCCAAGAGACCCAGTACTTC.

The chain couples TRBV12-3 or TRBV12-4 to TRBJ2-5, with TRBD2 matching over 9 bases. With V trimmed by 6 bases and J by 3 bases, 2 bases remained unmatched. This CDR3 contains 13 residues. The CDR3 sequence: CASRSSGKETQYF. CDR3 DNA sequence: TGTGCCAGCAGGTCTAGCGGGAAAGAGACCCAGTACTTC.

This clone was counted once. V gene TRBV19 combines with J gene TRBJ1-5, with 9 bases fitting TRBD1. The ends lost 2 bases at V and 7 bases at J; junction bases unmatched: 3. The CDR3 sequence is 14 residues long. Germline CDR1 reads LNHDA; CDR2 reads SQIVND (reference sequence). The CDR3 loop is CASSIRDRGQPQHF. The CDR3, as DNA: TGTGCCAGTAGTATAAGAGACAGGGGGCAGCCCCAGCATTTT.

The chain is built from TRBV18 and TRBJ2-1; 10 bases align to TRBD1. The germline V gene has CDR1 KGHSH and CDR2 LQKENI. With 3 bases clipped from V and 7 bases from J, the junction kept 6 bases outside the gene matches. The CDR3 contains 15 residues. CDR3 protein: CASSPGTGDWNEQFF. DNA for the CDR3: TGTGCCAGCTCACCCGGGACAGGGGACTGGAATGAGCAGTTCTTC.

V gene TRBV5-4 combines with J gene TRBJ2-5; 10 bases are shared with TRBD1. The CDR3 sequence is 17 residues long. Germline lookup yields CDR1 SGHNT and CDR2 YYREEE (reference sequence). With 4 bases clipped from V and 2 bases from J, the junction kept 11 bases outside the gene matches. The CDR3 spells CASSPGPGTGVQETQYF. CDR3 nucleotide sequence: TGTGCCAGCAGCCCCGGGCCCGGGACAGGGGTTCAAGAGACCCAGTACTTC.

In its sample, this clone was seen a few times. The rearrangement uses TRBV4-2 and TRBJ1-2, with D possibly matching TRBD1 (6 bases). From germline, CDR1 is LGHNA and CDR2 YNFKEQ. CDR3 length: 15 amino acids. V was trimmed by 2 bases and J by 4 bases, leaving 14 bases between them. Here the CDR3 reads CASSQQRTASYGYTF. In nucleotides, the CDR3 is TGTGCCAGCAGCCAACAAAGGACAGCGTCCTATGGCTACACCTTC.

The gene calls are TRBV7-2 and TRBJ2-3; 7 bases line up with TRBD2. Trimming took 0 bases from V and 4 from J; bases not matched to a gene: 4. The CDR3 extends over 15 amino acids. Germline lookup yields CDR1 SGHTA and CDR2 FQGNSA. The CDR3 spells CASSLAGGRADTQYF. CDR3 sequence (DNA): TGTGCCAGCAGCTTAGCGGGGGGGAGGGCAGATACGCAGTATTTT.

V usage is TRBV4-3 and J usage is TRBJ2-5, with D possibly matching TRBD1 (5 bases). V was trimmed by 1 base and J by 1 base, leaving 10 bases between them. The germline gives CDR1 LGHNA, CDR2 YSLEER. This CDR3 has 15 residues. The DNA for the CDR3 is TGCGCCAGCAGCCAAGTTGGCGACAGCCAAGAGACCCAGTACTTC. It translates to CASSQVGDSQETQYF.

This clone was seen just once. This chain connects TRBV5-4 to TRBJ2-7; TRBD1 matches 8 bases. From germline, CDR1 is SGHNT and CDR2 YYREEE (reference sequence). The junction had 13 bases not matched to a gene; V was cut back by 7 bases and J by 10 bases. The length of the CDR3 is 13 residues. The CDR3 region is CASSRTGTGLQYF. In DNA form, the CDR3 reads TGTGCCAGCTCCAGGACAGGGACGGGGCTACAGTACTTC.

V is TRBV10-2 and J is TRBJ1-4, with TRBD1 matching over 7 bases. The J segment lost 7 bases and the V segment lost 6 bases, leaving 5 bases of the junction unmatched. Germline-derived CDR1 and CDR2 are WSHSY and SAAADI. The CDR3 is made up of 13 amino acids. CDR3 coding DNA: TGCGCCAGCAGGACAGGGTGGGGTGAAAAACTGTTTTTT. Its protein product is CASRTGWGEKLFF.

About this clone: The identical CDR3 is also encoded by other nucleotide sequences in the sample. The genes are TRBV9 and TRBJ2-2; TRBD2 matches at 9 bases. Per germline, CDR1 SGDLS and CDR2 YYNGEE. Trimming at V came to 0 bases and at J to 5 bases, leaving 5 bases not matched to a gene. CDR3 length: 16 residues. The DNA of the CDR3 is TGTGCCAGCAGCGTAGTGACTAGCGGCGGGACCGGGGAGCTGTTTTTT. Translated: CASSVVTSGGTGELFF.

The chain recombines TRBV19 with TRBJ1-1; no definite D call. The CDR3 loop spans 13 amino acids. The V gene lost 3 bases and the J gene lost 1 base, with 6 bases spanning the gap. CDR1 and CDR2 from the germline V gene are LNHDA and SQIVND (reference sequence). The chain's CDR3 is CASSMSKNTEAFF. CDR3 DNA sequence: TGTGCCAGTAGTATGTCCAAGAACACTGAAGCTTTCTTT.

The V call is TRBV9, the J call TRBJ2-1, with TRBD2 matching over 8 bases. CDR1 is SGDLS and CDR2 is YYNGEE in the germline V gene. The CDR3 is made up of 17 amino acids. V was pared by 4 bases and J by 0 bases, with 9 bases of the junction left unmatched. The CDR3 DNA reads as TGTGCCAGCAGCCCATCTATAGCGGGGAGCTCCTACAATGAGCAGTTCTTC. As protein: CASSPSIAGSSYNEQFF.

The chain recombines TRBV5-1 with TRBJ2-2; D is perhaps TRBD2 (5 bases). CDR3 size: 16 residues. CDR1 is SGHRS, CDR2 YFSETQ, per germline. The germline V and J ends were trimmed by 2 bases and 1 base, with 12 bases remaining between them. In DNA, the CDR3 is TGCGCCAGCAGCTTACAAGCGGCCATGAACACCGGGGAGCTGTTTTTT. This gives the protein CASSLQAAMNTGELFF.

The CDR3 is CASSPDRGHSYEQYF. Written as DNA, the CDR3 is TGTGCCAGCAGCCCCGACAGGGGGCACTCCTACGAGCAGTACTTC. This chain links TRBV7-9 with TRBJ2-7; 10 nucleotides line up with TRBD1. The junction had 4 bases not matched to a gene; V was cut back by 5 bases and J by 0 bases. The germline gives CDR1 SEHNR, CDR2 FQNEAQ (reference sequence). The CDR3 is 15 amino acids.

V is TRBV27 and J is TRBJ2-1, with D possibly being TRBD2 (6 bases). The CDR3 extends over 14 amino acids. Looked up from germline, CDR1 is MNHEY and CDR2 is SMNVEV (reference sequence). Trimming cost V 5 bases and J 6 bases, with 14 bases left between them. The CDR3, as DNA: TGTGCCAGCAGTCCCGAAACGGGGGTCAATGAGCAGTTCTTC. Translated, it gives CASSPETGVNEQFF.

The genes are TRBV25-1 and TRBJ1-2; 7 nucleotides agree with TRBD1. V shed 6 bases and J 2 bases; nucleotides not matched to a gene: 6. CDR3 size: 14 residues. Per germline, CDR1 MGHDK and CDR2 SYGVNS. The CDR3 DNA sequence: TGTGCCAGCAGGGCGGGACAGAGGAACTATGGCTACACCTTC. Protein sequence: CASRAGQRNYGYTF.

The J gene is TRBJ1-1, the V gene TRBV10-3; 7 bases fit TRBD1. The CDR3 sequence is 14 residues long. After removal of 6 bases from V and 1 base from J, the junction contained 5 bases not matched to a gene. Germline V gene data show CDR1 as ENHRY and CDR2 as SYGVKD. Here the CDR3 DNA reads TGTGCCATCAGCACCGGGACAGCGAACACTGAAGCTTTCTTT. Translation gives CAISTGTANTEAFF.